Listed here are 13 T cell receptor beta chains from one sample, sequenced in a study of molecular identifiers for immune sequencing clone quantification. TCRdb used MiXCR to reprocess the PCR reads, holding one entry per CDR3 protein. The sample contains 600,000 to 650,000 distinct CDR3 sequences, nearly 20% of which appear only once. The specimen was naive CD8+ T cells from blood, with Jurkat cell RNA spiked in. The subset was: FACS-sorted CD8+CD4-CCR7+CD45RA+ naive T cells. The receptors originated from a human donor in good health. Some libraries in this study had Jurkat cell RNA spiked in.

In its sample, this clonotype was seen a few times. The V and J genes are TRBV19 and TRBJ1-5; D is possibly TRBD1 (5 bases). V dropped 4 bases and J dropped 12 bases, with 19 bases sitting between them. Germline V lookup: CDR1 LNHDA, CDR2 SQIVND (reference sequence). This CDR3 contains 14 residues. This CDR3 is CASSTETGLVDQHF. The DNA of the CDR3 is TGTGCCAGTAGTACAGAGACGGGACTTGTGGACCAGCATTTT.

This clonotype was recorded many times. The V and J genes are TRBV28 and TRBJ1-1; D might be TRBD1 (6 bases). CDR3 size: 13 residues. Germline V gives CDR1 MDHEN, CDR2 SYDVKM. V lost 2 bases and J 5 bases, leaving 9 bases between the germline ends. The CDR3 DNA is TGTGCCAGCAGTTTAACAGGGTGGACTGAAGCTTTCTTT. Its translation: CASSLTGWTEAFF. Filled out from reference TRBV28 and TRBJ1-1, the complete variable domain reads DVKVTQSSRYLVKRTGEKVFLECVQDMDHENMFWYRQDPGLGLRLIYFSYDVKMKEKGDIPEGYSVSREKKERFSLILESASTNQTSMYLCASSLTGWTEAFFGQGTRLTVV.

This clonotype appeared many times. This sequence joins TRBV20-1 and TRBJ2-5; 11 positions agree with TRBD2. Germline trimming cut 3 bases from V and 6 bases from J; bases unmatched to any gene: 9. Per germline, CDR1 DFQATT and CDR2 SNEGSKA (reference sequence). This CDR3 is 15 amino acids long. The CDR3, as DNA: TGCAGTGCTAGCGAAACAACTAGCGGGAGACAGACCCAGTACTTC. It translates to CSASETTSGRQTQYF.

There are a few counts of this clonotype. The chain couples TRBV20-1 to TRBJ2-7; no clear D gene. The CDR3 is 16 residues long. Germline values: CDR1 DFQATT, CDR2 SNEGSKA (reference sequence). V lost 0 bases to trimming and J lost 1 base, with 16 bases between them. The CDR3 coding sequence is TGCAGTGCTAGAGATCCCCGCAGTATGGTTTCCTACGAGCAGTACTTC. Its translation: CSARDPRSMVSYEQYF.

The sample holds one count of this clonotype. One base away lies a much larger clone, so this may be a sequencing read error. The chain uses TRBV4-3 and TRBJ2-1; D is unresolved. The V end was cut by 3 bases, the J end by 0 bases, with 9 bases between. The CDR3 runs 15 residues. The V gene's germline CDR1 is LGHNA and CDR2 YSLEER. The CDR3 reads CASSQFGSSYNEQFF. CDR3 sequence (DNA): TGCGCCAGCAGCCAGTTCGGAAGCTCCTACAATGAGCAGTTCTTC.

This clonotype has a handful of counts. The CDR3 loop reads CASSGVGVAGTSNQPQHF. CDR3 DNA sequence: TGTGCCAGCAGTGGGGTAGGCGTGGCAGGGACCAGCAATCAGCCCCAGCATTTT. The V gene is TRBV27, the J gene TRBJ1-5; D is perhaps TRBD1 (5 bases). V was trimmed by 5 bases and J by 1 base, leaving 21 bases between them. The CDR3 has 18 amino acids. Germline CDR1 reads MNHEY; CDR2 reads SMNVEV (reference sequence).

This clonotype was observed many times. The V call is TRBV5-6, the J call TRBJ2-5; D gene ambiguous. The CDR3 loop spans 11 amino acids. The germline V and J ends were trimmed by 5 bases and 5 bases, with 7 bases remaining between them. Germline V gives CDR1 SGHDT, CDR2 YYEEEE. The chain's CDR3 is CASSSWETQYF. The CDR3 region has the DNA TGTGCCAGCAGTAGTTGGGAGACCCAGTACTTC.

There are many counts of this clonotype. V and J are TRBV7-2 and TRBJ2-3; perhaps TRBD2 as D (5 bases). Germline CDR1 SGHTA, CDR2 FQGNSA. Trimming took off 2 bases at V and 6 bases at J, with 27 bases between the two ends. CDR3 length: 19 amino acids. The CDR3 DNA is TGTGCCAGCAGCTTACCCGCGGTGTTGACGTACGGAGGTACGGATACGCAGTATTTT. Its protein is CASSLPAVLTYGGTDTQYF.

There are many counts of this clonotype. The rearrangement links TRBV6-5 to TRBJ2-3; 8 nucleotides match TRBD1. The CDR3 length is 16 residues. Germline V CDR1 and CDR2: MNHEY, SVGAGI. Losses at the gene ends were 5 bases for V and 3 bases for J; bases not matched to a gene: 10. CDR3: CASSIHGQGITDTQYF. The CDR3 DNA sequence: TGTGCCAGCAGTATCCACGGACAGGGTATTACAGATACGCAGTATTTT.

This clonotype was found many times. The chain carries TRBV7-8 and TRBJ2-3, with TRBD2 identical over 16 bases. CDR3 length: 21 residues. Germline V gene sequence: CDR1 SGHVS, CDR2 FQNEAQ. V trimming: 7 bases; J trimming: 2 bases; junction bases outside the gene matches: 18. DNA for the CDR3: TGTGCCAGCATCAAAAGGACCGGGACTAGCGGGGGGGCTAGGACCACAGATACGCAGTATTTT. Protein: CASIKRTGTSGGARTTDTQYF.

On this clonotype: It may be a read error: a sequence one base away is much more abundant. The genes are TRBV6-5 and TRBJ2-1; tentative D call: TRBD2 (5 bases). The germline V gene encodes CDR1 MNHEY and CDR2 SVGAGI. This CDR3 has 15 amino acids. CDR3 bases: TGTGCCAGCAGCATCTCCTCTAGCAACTACAATGAGCGGTTCTTC. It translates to CASSISSSNYNERFF.

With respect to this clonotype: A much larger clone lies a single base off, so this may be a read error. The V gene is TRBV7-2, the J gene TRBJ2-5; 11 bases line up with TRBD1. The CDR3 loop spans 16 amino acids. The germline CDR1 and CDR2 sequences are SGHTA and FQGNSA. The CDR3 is CAGSHTWTGGGETQYF. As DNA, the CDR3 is TGTGCCGGCAGCCACACATGGACAGGGGGCGGCGAGACCCAGTACTTC. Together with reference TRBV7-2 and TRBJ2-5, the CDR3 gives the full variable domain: GAGVSQSPSNKVTEKGKDVELRCDPISGHTALYWYRQSLGQGLEFLIYFQGNSAPDKSGLPSDRFSAERTGGSVSTLTIQRTQQEDSAVYLCAGSHTWTGGGETQYFGPGTRLLVL.

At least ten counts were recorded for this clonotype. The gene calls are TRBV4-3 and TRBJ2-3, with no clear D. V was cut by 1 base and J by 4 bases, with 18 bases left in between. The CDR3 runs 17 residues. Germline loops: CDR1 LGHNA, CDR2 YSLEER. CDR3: CASSQVGGLGLADTQYF. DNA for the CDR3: TGCGCCAGCAGCCAAGTCGGCGGCTTGGGCCTCGCAGATACGCAGTATTTT.